The following is a T cell receptor (beta chain) sequence with its context. CDR1 is GTSNPN and CDR2 is SVGIG in the germline V gene (reference sequence). Trimming took off 2 bases at V and 8 bases at J, with 15 bases between the two ends. The CDR3 spans 13 residues. This record comes from a study of blood T cell repertoires in COVID-19. Sequencing used immunoSEQ multiplex PCR; TCRdb keeps in-frame clones, though not all of them. Among fewer than 350,000 clones listed, around nine tenths were seen once. J is TRBJ1-2 and V is TRBV30; D gene uncertain. This sequence originates from a middle-aged woman who had recovered from COVID-19. Material for sequencing was PBMCs or T cells enriched from blood (not recorded which). CDR3 protein: CAWSLSVPEGYTF. CDR3 coding DNA: TGTGCCTGGAGTCTTTCTGTCCCGGAGGGCTACACCTTC.